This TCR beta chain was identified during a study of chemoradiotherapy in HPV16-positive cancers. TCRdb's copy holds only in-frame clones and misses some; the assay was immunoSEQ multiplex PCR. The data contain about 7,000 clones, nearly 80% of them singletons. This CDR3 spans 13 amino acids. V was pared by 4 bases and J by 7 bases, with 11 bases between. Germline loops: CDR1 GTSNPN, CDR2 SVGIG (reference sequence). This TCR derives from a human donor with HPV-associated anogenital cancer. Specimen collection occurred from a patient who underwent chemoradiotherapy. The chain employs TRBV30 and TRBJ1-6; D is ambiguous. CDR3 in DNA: TGTGCCTGGACCACCAATTCAAATTCACCCCTCCACTTT. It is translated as CAWTTNSNSPLHF.